These 11 T cell receptor beta chains originate from one sample sequenced in a study of blood T cell repertoires in COVID-19. Using immunoSEQ multiplex PCR, the repertoire was profiled, and TCRdb retains in-frame clones only, with some absent. Of over 70,000 clones listed, 60% to 85% are singletons. Sample: peripheral blood. All receptors come from a man in his 70s with acute or convalescent COVID-19.

V and J are TRBV19 and TRBJ1-4; 9 nucleotides match TRBD1. This CDR3 spans 17 amino acids. V lost 5 bases and J lost 0; bases outside the gene matches: 7. CDR1 LNHDA and CDR2 SQIVND come from the germline V gene (reference sequence). The CDR3 loop reads CASSGTGRTSTNEKLFF. CDR3 nucleotides: TGTGCCAGTAGTGGGACAGGGAGAACTTCAACTAATGAAAAACTGTTTTTT.

This chain uses TRBV7-9 with TRBJ1-2; D is perhaps TRBD1 (6 bases). CDR1 and CDR2 (germline): SEHNR, FQNEAQ (reference sequence). The CDR3 has 16 amino acids. The ends were cut back, 1 base at V and 2 bases at J, with 14 bases in the middle. The CDR3 DNA reads as TGTGCCAGCAGCTTAGGTTCAGGGGCGCCAAACTATGGCTACACCTTC. It yields the protein CASSLGSGAPNYGYTF.

The V call is TRBV19, the J call TRBJ2-1; D not resolved. Germline lookup yields CDR1 LNHDA and CDR2 SQIVND (reference sequence). V was clipped by 9 bases and J by 5 bases, with 8 bases between them. CDR3 length equals 11 residues. The CDR3 region is CARSRNNEQFF. The CDR3 nucleotides read TGTGCCAGATCTAGGAACAATGAGCAGTTCTTC.

The rearrangement joins TRBV12-3 or TRBV12-4 to TRBJ1-2; 8 bases fit TRBD1. The CDR3 runs to 13 residues. J was trimmed by 3 bases and V by 10 bases; bases with no gene match: 7. DNA for the CDR3: TGTGCCACCAGATTACAGGGGGACTATGGCTACACCTTC. Translation: CATRLQGDYGYTF.

V usage is TRBV27 and J usage is TRBJ2-7, with D maybe TRBD2 (5 bases). The CDR3 is made up of 13 amino acids. The V gene's germline CDR1 is MNHEY and CDR2 SMNVEV (reference sequence). V lost 3 bases and J lost 6, with 12 bases in between. This CDR3 is CASSFGLLAEQYF. In DNA, the CDR3 is TGTGCCAGCAGTTTTGGCCTCCTAGCCGAGCAGTACTTC.

The chain recombines TRBV9 with TRBJ2-1; weak D call: TRBD1 (6 bases). Deletions cut 0 bases from V and 5 bases from J, with 15 bases between. Per germline, CDR1 SGDLS and CDR2 YYNGEE. This CDR3 region has 16 residues. CDR3 DNA sequence: TGTGCCAGCAGCGTAGGGACAGCTACTCCGGACAATGAGCAGTTCTTC. Protein: CASSVGTATPDNEQFF.

The chain employs TRBV5-6 and TRBJ2-7, with TRBD1 matching 7 bases. V lost 2 bases and J lost 5; bases outside the gene matches: 4. This CDR3 is 13 amino acids long. Germline V lookup: CDR1 SGHDT, CDR2 YYEEEE. The CDR3 DNA is TGTGCCAGCAGCTTACAGGGGCTACACGAGCAGTACGTC. Translated: CASSLQGLHEQYV.

This chain uses TRBV6-2 or TRBV6-3 with TRBJ2-7; 11 nucleotides agree with TRBD1. This CDR3 is built from 14 residues. Germline loops: CDR1 MNHEY, CDR2 SVGEGT. Unmatched junction bases numbered 3, after V lost 5 bases and J lost 3 bases. CDR3 DNA: TGTGCCAGCAGTCGGACAGGGGGCTACTACGAGCAGTACTTC. Its translation: CASSRTGGYYEQYF.

The rearrangement uses TRBV30 and TRBJ1-1; 10 nucleotides align to TRBD1. The CDR3 runs to 13 residues. V dropped 0 bases and J dropped 6; count of bases not matched to a gene: 1. In germline, CDR1 is GTSNPN, CDR2 SVGIG (reference sequence). The CDR3 nucleotides read TGTGCCTGGAGTGTGGACAGGGGGGCTGAAGCTTTCTTT. Translating gives CAWSVDRGAEAFF. Full variable domain (rest looked up from reference TRBV30 and TRBJ1-1): SQTIHQWPATLVQPVGSPLSLECTVEGTSNPNLYWYRQAAGRGLQLLFYSVGIGQISSEVPQNLSASRPQDRQFILSSKKLLLSDSGFYLCAWSVDRGAEAFFGQGTRLTVV.

The J gene is TRBJ2-3, the V gene TRBV7-3; 7 nucleotides align to TRBD1. CDR3 length equals 16 residues. The germline V gene encodes CDR1 SGHTA and CDR2 FQGTGA. J lost 2 bases, V lost 1 base, and 6 bases had no gene match. The CDR3 nucleotides read TGTGCCAGCAGCTTAAGGGGGACAGAAAACACAGATACGCAGTATTTT. Amino acids: CASSLRGTENTDTQYF. Full variable domain (missing parts from reference TRBV7-3 and TRBJ2-3): GAGVSQTPSNKVTEKGKYVELRCDPISGHTALYWYRQSLGQGPEFLIYFQGTGAADDSGLPNDRFFAVRPEGSVSTLKIQRTERGDSAVYLCASSLRGTENTDTQYFGPGTRLTVL.

The chain employs TRBV11-2 and TRBJ2-7; 11 positions match TRBD2. The trim removed 1 base at V and 6 bases at J, leaving 11 bases unmatched. From germline, CDR1 is SGHAT and CDR2 FQNNGV. The CDR3 totals 17 residues. The CDR3 nucleotides read TGTGCCAGCAGCTTAGGTTTCCTAGCGGGAGGATTCTTCGAGCAGTACTTC. This sequence encodes CASSLGFLAGGFFEQYF. The whole variable domain, remainder taken from reference TRBV11-2 and TRBJ2-7, is EAGVAQSPRYKIIEKRQSVAFWCNPISGHATLYWYQQILGQGPKLLIQFQNNGVVDDSQLPKDRFSAERLKGVDSTLKIQPAKLEDSAVYLCASSLGFLAGGFFEQYFGPGTRLTVT.